This TCR beta chain stems from a study of shared clonotypes between healthy human individuals. Remarks on this clone: Its specificity is unknown.

General observations from the study: Relative to their counterparts shared across all four donors, non-shared clonotypes exhibited diminished generation probabilities. Rarefaction curves obtained for sorted subsets showed sequencing incomplete despite large depth.

The table came from immunoSEQ multiplex PCR; TCRdb's copy has only in-frame clones and leaves some out. The repertoire holds about 2 million clones, 85% to 95% seen once, with 0.13% in the top ten. The sequenced sample was naive CD4+ T cells sorted from blood. As for subset: CD45RA+ positively selected. This clonotype was sampled from a man younger than 35 in good health.

DNA for the CDR3: TGTGCCAGCAGCCAAGATAGGACAGACACAGATACGCAGTATTTT. Amino acids: CASSQDRTDTDTQYF. The rearrangement joins TRBV4-2 to TRBJ2-3, with TRBD1 as a possible D gene (6 bases). Deletions cut 0 bases from V and 2 bases from J, with 9 bases between. Germline CDR1 and CDR2: LGHNA and YNFKEQ. This CDR3 has 15 amino acids.